Listed below are T cell receptor beta chains from one sample, sequenced in a study of T cell responses to AZD1222 COVID-19 vaccine. Generated by immunoSEQ multiplex PCR, the TCRdb table keeps only in-frame clones and is missing some. Of around 150,000 clones in the sample, 90% to 95% were seen once. Source: peripheral blood, taken on day 0 of MenACWY control vaccination. These receptors came from an adult in good health. Each CDR3 is given with its conserved first and last residue. Each record gives: V gene, clone size, J gene, D gene, CDR3 protein, CDR3 DNA. D genes are given only for firm matches. The size entry is marked missing in some rows and otherwise reads once, few, many or a size class.

TRBV27	.	TRBJ1-5	.	CASSSLPSGDRSQHF	TGTGCCAGCAGTTCCCTCCCCTCGGGGGATAGGTCCCAGCATTTT
TRBV3-1/TRBV3-2	.	TRBJ2-7	.	CASSLYHRDEQYF	TGTGCCAGCAGCCTCTACCACAGGGACGAGCAGTACTTC
TRBV24-1	.	TRBJ2-1	.	CATSDLRSDSPFYNEQFF	TGTGCCACCAGTGATTTGCGAAGTGACTCCCCTTTCTACAATGAGCAGTTCTTC
TRBV6-5	.	TRBJ1-4	TRBD1	CASSYSGGYEKLFF	TGTGCCAGCAGTTACTCAGGGGGCTATGAAAAACTGTTTTTT
TRBV29-1	.	TRBJ2-1	.	CSVVLRNTYNEQFF	TGCAGCGTTGTGCTCCGGAATACCTACAATGAGCAGTTCTTC
TRBV18	.	TRBJ1-1	.	CASSTRTSGMNTEAFF	TGTGCCAGCTCAACCCGGACGTCCGGGATGAACACTGAAGCTTTCTTT
TRBV5-6	.	TRBJ2-7	.	CASSSGQRYEQYF	TGTGCCAGCAGCTCGGGTCAGCGCTACGAGCAGTACTTC
TRBV7-9	.	TRBJ2-1	.	CASSLEKGFHNEQFF	TGTGCCAGCAGCTTAGAGAAGGGCTTTCACAATGAGCAGTTCTTC
TRBV7-2	.	TRBJ2-5	.	CASSAFGREQETQYF	TGTGCCAGCAGCGCCTTCGGTCGGGAACAAGAGACCCAGTACTTC
TRBV18	.	TRBJ1-1	.	CASSPRTTGTEAFF	TGTGCCAGCTCACCACGTACCACGGGGACTGAAGCTTTCTTT
TRBV11-3	few	TRBJ2-3	TRBD2	CASSPGLAVDTQYF	TGTGCCAGCAGCCCCGGACTAGCGGTAGATACGCAGTATTTT
TRBV19	.	TRBJ2-2	TRBD1	CASSEDRGRFTGELFF	TGTGCCAGTAGTGAGGACAGGGGGCGGTTCACCGGGGAGCTGTTTTTT
TRBV19	.	TRBJ1-5	.	CASSTWDDQPQHF	TGTGCCAGTAGTACCTGGGACGACCAGCCCCAGCATTTT
TRBV7-3	.	TRBJ2-3	.	CASSLRVSGSTDTQYF	TGTGCCAGCAGCTTAAGGGTCTCTGGCTCCACAGATACGCAGTATTTT
TRBV6-6	.	TRBJ1-1	TRBD1	CASIPRQGRAEAFF	TGTGCCAGCATACCTCGACAGGGGCGGGCTGAAGCTTTCTTT
TRBV30	.	TRBJ2-7	.	CAWRFGPTSYEQYF	TGTGCCTGGCGGTTCGGACCGACCTCCTACGAGCAGTACTTC
TRBV4-3	.	TRBJ2-3	TRBD2	CASSQDETGGWYF	TGCGCCAGCAGCCAAGATGAGACGGGGGGATGGTATTTT
TRBV20-1	once	TRBJ2-7	TRBD2	CSASPSGLTYEQYF	TGCAGTGCTAGTCCTAGCGGACTGACCTACGAGCAGTACTTC
TRBV12-3/TRBV12-4	once	TRBJ2-1	.	CASSSILVNEQFF	TGTGCCAGCAGTTCTATCTTGGTCAATGAGCAGTTCTTC
TRBV19	.	TRBJ1-1	.	CASSIFWAGRNTEAFF	TGTGCCAGTAGTATCTTCTGGGCAGGCCGGAACACTGAAGCTTTCTTT
TRBV11-2	few	TRBJ2-7	.	CASSSDFYEQYF	TGTGCCAGCAGCTCCGACTTCTACGAGCAGTACTTC
TRBV7-8	.	TRBJ2-1	TRBD1	CASSLDRESYNEQFF	TGTGCCAGCAGCCTCGACAGGGAATCCTACAATGAGCAGTTCTTC
TRBV10-3	.	TRBJ1-1	.	CAISLTVGTEAFF	TGTGCCATCAGTTTGACGGTGGGCACTGAAGCTTTCTTT
TRBV2	.	TRBJ2-5	TRBD2	CASRGGLAGGINQETQYF	TGTGCCAGCAGAGGGGGACTAGCGGGAGGCATCAATCAAGAGACCCAGTACTTC
TRBV5-1	.	TRBJ2-5	TRBD2	CASSLAGLAPHQETQYF	TGCGCCAGCAGCTTGGCGGGACTAGCACCGCACCAAGAGACCCAGTACTTC
TRBV5-8	once	TRBJ1-1	TRBD1	CASSPGTGMNTEAFF	TGTGCCAGCAGCCCCGGGACAGGGATGAACACTGAAGCTTTCTTT
TRBV11-2	.	TRBJ1-2	TRBD1	CASSTEQGHYGYTF	TGTGCCAGCAGCACGGAACAGGGGCACTATGGCTACACCTTC
TRBV6-1	.	TRBJ2-7	TRBD1	CASSDRGKAYEQYF	TGTGCCAGCAGTGACAGGGGGAAGGCCTACGAGCAGTACTTC
TRBV5-1	.	TRBJ2-5	TRBD2	CASTLRAGGQETQYF	TGCGCCAGCACCCTGCGAGCGGGAGGGCAAGAGACCCAGTACTTC
TRBV25-1	.	TRBJ1-4	TRBD1	CASSVRDRDEKLFF	TGTGCCAGCAGTGTCCGGGACAGGGATGAAAAACTGTTTTTT
TRBV7-2	.	TRBJ1-4	.	CASTPDQAGEKLFF	TGTGCCAGCACTCCCGACCAGGCGGGTGAAAAACTGTTTTTT
TRBV18	.	TRBJ1-5	.	CASSPLLSNQPQHF	TGTGCCAGCTCCCCCCTTTTGAGCAATCAGCCCCAGCATTTT
TRBV7-8	.	TRBJ2-7	TRBD2	CASSLVGASGNGEQYF	TGTGCCAGCAGCTTGGTCGGGGCTAGCGGGAATGGCGAGCAGTACTTC
TRBV5-4	.	TRBJ2-1	TRBD2	CASSLGFDSGRAGEQFF	TGTGCCAGCAGCTTAGGCTTCGATAGCGGGAGGGCTGGGGAGCAGTTCTTC
TRBV10-1	.	TRBJ1-6	.	CASRTLPVNSPLHF	TGCGCCAGCAGAACACTGCCTGTTAATTCACCCCTCCACTTT
TRBV4-3	.	TRBJ1-3	.	CASSQDSSGNTIYF	TGCGCCAGCAGCCAAGACAGCTCTGGAAACACCATATATTTT
TRBV2	.	TRBJ2-5	.	CASRASRGGGSSQETQYF	TGTGCCAGCAGAGCCTCCAGGGGAGGCGGGAGTTCTCAAGAGACCCAGTACTTC
TRBV21-1	.	TRBJ2-7	.	CASSKGGTDHYEQYF	TGTGCCAGCAGCAAGGGCGGGACGGATCATTACGAGCAGTACTTC
TRBV5-4	once	TRBJ1-6	.	CASSRGGPGVHSPLHF	TGTGCCAGCAGCCGAGGGGGGCCAGGGGTGCATTCACCCCTCCACTTT
TRBV30	.	TRBJ2-1	.	CAWSQSGLGEQFF	TGTGCCTGGAGCCAGAGCGGGTTAGGTGAGCAGTTCTTC
TRBV27	once	TRBJ2-3	TRBD2	CASRLRTSGSADTQYF	TGTGCCAGCAGACTTAGGACTAGCGGGAGCGCAGATACGCAGTATTTT
TRBV6-1	.	TRBJ2-4	.	CASSDPWTKRDIQYF	TGTGCCAGCAGTGACCCCTGGACTAAAAGGGACATTCAGTACTTC
TRBV11-3	.	TRBJ2-5	.	CASSAIRWVGETQYF	TGTGCCAGCAGCGCCATCCGGTGGGTTGGAGAGACCCAGTACTTC
TRBV6-1	.	TRBJ2-1	.	CASSEKRPSQGPYNEQFF	TGTGCCAGCAGTGAAAAGCGCCCGTCACAGGGCCCCTACAATGAGCAGTTCTTC
TRBV5-8	.	TRBJ2-7	TRBD2	CASSLEPGLAGDPSSYEQYF	TGTGCCAGCAGCTTGGAACCGGGACTAGCGGGAGATCCAAGCTCCTACGAGCAGTACTTC
TRBV15	.	TRBJ1-1	.	CATSFTGMNTEAFF	TGTGCCACCTCCTTTACAGGGATGAACACTGAAGCTTTCTTT
TRBV13	.	TRBJ1-3	TRBD1	CASRVTGTGNTIYF	TGTGCCAGCAGGGTGACAGGGACTGGAAACACCATATATTTT
TRBV18	.	TRBJ2-1	.	CASSEDQSSYNEQFF	TGTGCCAGCTCCGAAGACCAGAGCTCCTACAATGAGCAGTTCTTC
TRBV7-2	.	TRBJ2-3	.	CASSLAIGHPDSTDTQYF	TGTGCCAGCAGCTTAGCTATTGGGCACCCGGACAGCACAGATACGCAGTATTTT
TRBV19	.	TRBJ1-5	.	CASSIQWDVFYQPQHF	TGTGCCAGTAGTATTCAGTGGGACGTGTTTTATCAGCCCCAGCATTTT
TRBV7-8	few	TRBJ2-7	TRBD1	CASTQGAGYEQYF	TGTGCCAGCACCCAGGGGGCAGGGTACGAGCAGTACTTC
TRBV5-1	.	TRBJ2-1	.	CASSPKNSLANEQFF	TGCGCCAGCAGCCCTAAGAACAGCCTCGCCAATGAGCAGTTCTTC
TRBV5-6	.	TRBJ1-3	.	CASSLGQAGNTIYF	TGTGCCAGCAGCTTGGGGCAGGCTGGAAACACCATATATTTT
TRBV9	once	TRBJ1-1	.	CASSVAWTDTEAFF	TGTGCCAGCAGCGTAGCCTGGACAGACACTGAAGCTTTCTTT
TRBV29-1	.	TRBJ2-2	TRBD2	CSVSGTRSTGELFF	TGCAGCGTTTCCGGGACTAGAAGCACCGGGGAGCTGTTTTTT
TRBV19	once	TRBJ1-2	.	CASMNRAYGYTF	TGTGCCAGTATGAACAGGGCTTATGGCTACACCTTC
TRBV7-9	.	TRBJ2-1	.	CASSLGGAEVGEQFF	TGTGCCAGCAGCTTAGGGGGAGCGGAGGTGGGTGAGCAGTTCTTC
TRBV11-3	.	TRBJ1-2	TRBD1	CASSFGQGSTGYTF	TGTGCCAGCAGCTTTGGACAGGGGAGCACTGGCTACACCTTC